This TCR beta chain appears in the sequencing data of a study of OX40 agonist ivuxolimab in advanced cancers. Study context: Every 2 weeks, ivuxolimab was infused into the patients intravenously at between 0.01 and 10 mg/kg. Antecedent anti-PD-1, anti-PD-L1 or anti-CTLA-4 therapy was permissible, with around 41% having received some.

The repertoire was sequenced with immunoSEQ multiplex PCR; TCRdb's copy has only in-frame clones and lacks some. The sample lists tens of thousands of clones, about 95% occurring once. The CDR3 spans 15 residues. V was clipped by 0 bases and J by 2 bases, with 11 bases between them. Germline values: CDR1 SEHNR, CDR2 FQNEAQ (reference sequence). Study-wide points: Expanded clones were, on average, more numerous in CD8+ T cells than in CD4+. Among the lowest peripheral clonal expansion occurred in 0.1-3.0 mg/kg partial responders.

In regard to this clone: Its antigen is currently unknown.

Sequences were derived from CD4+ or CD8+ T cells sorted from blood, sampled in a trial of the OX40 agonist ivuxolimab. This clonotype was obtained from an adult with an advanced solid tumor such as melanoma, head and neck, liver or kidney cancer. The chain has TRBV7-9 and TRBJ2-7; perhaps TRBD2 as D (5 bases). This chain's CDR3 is CASSLAGQRPYEQYF. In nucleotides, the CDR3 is TGTGCCAGCAGCTTAGCTGGTCAGCGGCCCTACGAGCAGTACTTC.